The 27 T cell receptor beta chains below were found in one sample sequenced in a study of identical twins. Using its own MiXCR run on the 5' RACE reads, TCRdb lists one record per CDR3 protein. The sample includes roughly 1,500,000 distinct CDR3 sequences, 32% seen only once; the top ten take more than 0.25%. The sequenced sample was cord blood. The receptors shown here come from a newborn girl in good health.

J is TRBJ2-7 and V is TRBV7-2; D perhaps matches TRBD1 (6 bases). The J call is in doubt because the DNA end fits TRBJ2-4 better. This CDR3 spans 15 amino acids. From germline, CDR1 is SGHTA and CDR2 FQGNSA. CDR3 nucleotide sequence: TGTGCCAGCAGCTTAGTGTGGGGGCGCGGAAACATTCAGTACTTC. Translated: CASSLVWGRGNIQYF.

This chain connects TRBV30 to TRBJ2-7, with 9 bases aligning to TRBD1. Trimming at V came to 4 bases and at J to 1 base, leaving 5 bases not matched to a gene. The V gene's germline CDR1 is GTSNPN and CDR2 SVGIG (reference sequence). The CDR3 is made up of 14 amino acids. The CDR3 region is CAWTQDRGSYEQYF. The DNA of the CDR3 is TGTGCCTGGACCCAGGACAGGGGATCCTACGAGCAGTACTTC.

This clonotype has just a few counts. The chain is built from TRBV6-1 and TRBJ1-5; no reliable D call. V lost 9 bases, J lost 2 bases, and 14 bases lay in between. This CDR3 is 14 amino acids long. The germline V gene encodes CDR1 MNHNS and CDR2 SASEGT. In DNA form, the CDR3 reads TGTGCCAGTTACTTTGGAGGGCGCAATCAGCCCCAGCATTTT. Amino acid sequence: CASYFGGRNQPQHF.

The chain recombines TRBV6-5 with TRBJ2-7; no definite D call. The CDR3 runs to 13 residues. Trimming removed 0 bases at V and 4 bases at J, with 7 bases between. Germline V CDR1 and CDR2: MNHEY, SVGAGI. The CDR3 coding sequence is TGTGCCAGCAGTTACTCGGGATATTACGAGCAGTACTTC. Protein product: CASSYSGYYEQYF.

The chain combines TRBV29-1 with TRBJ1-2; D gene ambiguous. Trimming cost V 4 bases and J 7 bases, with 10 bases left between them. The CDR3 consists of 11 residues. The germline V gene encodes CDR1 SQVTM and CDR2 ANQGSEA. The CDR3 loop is CSVGEGFGYTF. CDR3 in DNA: TGCAGCGTTGGTGAGGGATTTGGCTACACCTTC.

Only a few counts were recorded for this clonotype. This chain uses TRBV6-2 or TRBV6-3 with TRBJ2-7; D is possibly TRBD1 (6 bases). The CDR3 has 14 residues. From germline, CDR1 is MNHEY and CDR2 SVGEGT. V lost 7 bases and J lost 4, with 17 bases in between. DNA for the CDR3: TGTGCCAGCAAACCCTGGTCAGGGGTATACGAGCAGTACTTC. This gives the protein CASKPWSGVYEQYF.

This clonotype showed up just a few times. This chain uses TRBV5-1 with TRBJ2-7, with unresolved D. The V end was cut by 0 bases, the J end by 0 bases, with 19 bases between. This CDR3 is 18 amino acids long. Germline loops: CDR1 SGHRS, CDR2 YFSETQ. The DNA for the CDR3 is TGCGCCAGCAGCTTGGTGGTATCGTTGAGCGCACTCTCCTACGAGCAGTACTTC. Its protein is CASSLVVSLSALSYEQYF.

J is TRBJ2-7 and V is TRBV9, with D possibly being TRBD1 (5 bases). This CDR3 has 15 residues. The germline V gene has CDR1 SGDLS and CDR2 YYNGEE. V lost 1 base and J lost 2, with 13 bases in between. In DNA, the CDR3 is TGTGCCAGCAGCGTAAGAGCAGGGCCCACCTACGAGCAGTACTTC. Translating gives CASSVRAGPTYEQYF.

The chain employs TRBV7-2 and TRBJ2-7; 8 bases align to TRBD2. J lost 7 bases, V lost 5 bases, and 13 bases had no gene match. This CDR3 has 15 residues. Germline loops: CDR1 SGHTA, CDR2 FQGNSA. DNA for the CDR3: TGTGCCAGCAGCCCTAACCAGCGGGAGTTGAATGAGCAGTACTTC. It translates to CASSPNQRELNEQYF. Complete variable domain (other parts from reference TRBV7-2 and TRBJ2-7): GAGVSQSPSNKVTEKGKDVELRCDPISGHTALYWYRQSLGQGLEFLIYFQGNSAPDKSGLPSDRFSAERTGGSVSTLTIQRTQQEDSAVYLCASSPNQRELNEQYFGPGTRLTVT.

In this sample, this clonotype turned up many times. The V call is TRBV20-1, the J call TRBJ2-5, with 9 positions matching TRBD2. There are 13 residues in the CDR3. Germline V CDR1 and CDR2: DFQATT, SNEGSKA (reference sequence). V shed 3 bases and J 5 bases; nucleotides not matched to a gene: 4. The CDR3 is CSARTSGVETQYF. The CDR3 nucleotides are TGCAGTGCTAGGACTAGCGGCGTGGAGACCCAGTACTTC.

CDR3 residues: CASSFIAASYNEQYF. For the CDR3, the DNA is TGTGCCAGCAGTTTCATAGCGGCCTCCTACAATGAGCAGTACTTC. The chain has TRBV28 and TRBJ2-1; weak D call: TRBD2 (6 bases). The tail of the sequence fits TRBJ2-7 better, so the J call may be wrong. The CDR3 extends over 15 amino acids. Germline CDR1 is MDHEN and CDR2 is SYDVKM.

CDR3 bases: TGTGCCTGGAGTGTATCCGGGGGGGCCTATGGCTACACCTTC. This gives the protein CAWSVSGGAYGYTF. The chain combines TRBV30 with TRBJ1-2, with a tentative D call TRBD1 (6 bases). Per germline, CDR1 GTSNPN and CDR2 SVGIG (reference sequence). The CDR3 has 14 residues. Trimming removed 0 bases at V and 4 bases at J, with 12 bases between.

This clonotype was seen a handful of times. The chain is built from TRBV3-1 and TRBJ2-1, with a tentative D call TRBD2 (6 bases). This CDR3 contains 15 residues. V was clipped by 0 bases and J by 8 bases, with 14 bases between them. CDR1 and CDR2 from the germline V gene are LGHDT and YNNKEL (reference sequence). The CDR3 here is CASSQDRLGGDEQFF. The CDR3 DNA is TGTGCCAGCAGCCAAGATAGACTTGGCGGGGATGAGCAGTTCTTC.

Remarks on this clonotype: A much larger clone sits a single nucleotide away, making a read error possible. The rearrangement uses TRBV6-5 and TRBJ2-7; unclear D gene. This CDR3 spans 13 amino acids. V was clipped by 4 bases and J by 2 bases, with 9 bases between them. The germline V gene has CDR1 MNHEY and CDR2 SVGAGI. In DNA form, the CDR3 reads TGTGCCAGCAGTTTCACAAGGGCCTACGAGCAGTACTTC. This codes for CASSFTRAYEQYF.

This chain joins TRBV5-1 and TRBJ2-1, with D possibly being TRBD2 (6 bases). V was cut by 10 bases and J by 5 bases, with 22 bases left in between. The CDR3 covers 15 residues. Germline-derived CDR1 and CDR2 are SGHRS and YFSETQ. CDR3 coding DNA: TGCGCCGCCCAAGCCTCCGCTAGCGCCCACAATGAGCAGTTCTTC. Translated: CAAQASASAHNEQFF.

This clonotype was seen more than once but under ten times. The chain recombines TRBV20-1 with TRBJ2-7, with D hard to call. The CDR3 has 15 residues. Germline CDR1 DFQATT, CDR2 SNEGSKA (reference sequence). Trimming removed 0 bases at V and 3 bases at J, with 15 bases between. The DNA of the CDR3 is TGCAGTGCTAGAGACGTCGATCGGACGGTCTACGAGCAGTACTTC. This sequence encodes CSARDVDRTVYEQYF.

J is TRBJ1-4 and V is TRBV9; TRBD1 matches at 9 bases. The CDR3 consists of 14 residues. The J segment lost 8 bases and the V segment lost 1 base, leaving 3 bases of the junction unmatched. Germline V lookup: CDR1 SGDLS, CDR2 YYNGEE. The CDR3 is CASSVLQGAEKLFF. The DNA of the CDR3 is TGTGCCAGCAGCGTACTACAGGGGGCAGAAAAACTGTTTTTT.

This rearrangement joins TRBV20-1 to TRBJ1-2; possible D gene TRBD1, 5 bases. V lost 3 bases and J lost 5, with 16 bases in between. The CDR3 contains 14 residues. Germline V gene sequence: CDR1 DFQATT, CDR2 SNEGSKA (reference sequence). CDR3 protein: CSARGQPQGYGYTF. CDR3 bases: TGCAGTGCTAGGGGGCAGCCCCAAGGGTATGGCTACACCTTC.

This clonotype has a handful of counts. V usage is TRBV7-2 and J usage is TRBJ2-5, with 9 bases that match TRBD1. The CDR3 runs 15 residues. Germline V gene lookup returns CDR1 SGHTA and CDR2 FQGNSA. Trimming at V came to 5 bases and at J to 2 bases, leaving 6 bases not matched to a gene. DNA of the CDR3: TGTGCCAGCAGCCCGATCGACAGGGGGCAAGAGACCCAGTACTTC. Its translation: CASSPIDRGQETQYF.

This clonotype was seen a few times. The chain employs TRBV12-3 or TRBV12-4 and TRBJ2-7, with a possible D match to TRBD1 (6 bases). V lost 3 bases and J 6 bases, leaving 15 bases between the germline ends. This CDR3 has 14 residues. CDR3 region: CASSLRLTGPEQYF. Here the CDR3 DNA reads TGTGCCAGCAGTTTGAGACTGACAGGACCCGAGCAGTACTTC.

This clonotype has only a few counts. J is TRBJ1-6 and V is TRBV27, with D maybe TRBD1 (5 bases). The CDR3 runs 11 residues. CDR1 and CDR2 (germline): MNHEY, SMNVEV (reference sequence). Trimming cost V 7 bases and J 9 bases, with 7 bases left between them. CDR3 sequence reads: CASIDSSPLHF. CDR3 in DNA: TGTGCCAGCATAGACAGTTCACCCCTCCACTTT.

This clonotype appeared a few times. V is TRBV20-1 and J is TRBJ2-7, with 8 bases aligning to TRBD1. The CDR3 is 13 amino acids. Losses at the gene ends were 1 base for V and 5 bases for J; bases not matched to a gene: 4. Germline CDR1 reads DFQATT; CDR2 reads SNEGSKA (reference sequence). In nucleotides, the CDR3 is TGCAGTGCTAGAGGGACAGGGAACGACGAGCAGTACTTC. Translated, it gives CSARGTGNDEQYF.

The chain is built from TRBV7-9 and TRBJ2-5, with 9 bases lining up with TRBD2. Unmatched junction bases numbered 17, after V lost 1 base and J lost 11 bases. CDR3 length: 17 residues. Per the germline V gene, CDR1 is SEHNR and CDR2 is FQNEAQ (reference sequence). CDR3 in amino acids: CASSLGPGLALSREQYF. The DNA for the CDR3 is TGTGCCAGCAGCTTAGGTCCGGGACTAGCCCTGTCCCGTGAGCAGTACTTC.

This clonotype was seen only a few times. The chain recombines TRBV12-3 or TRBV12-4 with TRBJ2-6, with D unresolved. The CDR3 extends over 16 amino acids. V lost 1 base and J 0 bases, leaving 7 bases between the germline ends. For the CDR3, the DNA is TGTGCCAGCAGTTTAGGAGACTTCTCTGGGGCCAACGTCCTGACTTTC. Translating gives CASSLGDFSGANVLTF.

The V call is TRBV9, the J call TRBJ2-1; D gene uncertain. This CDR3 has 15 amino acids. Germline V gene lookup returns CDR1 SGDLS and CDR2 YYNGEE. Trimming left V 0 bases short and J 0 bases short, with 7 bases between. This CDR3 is CASSVELSSYNEQFF. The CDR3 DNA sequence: TGTGCCAGCAGCGTAGAGCTGAGCTCCTACAATGAGCAGTTCTTC.

CDR3 loop: CSASPDREGYEQYF. In nucleotides, the CDR3 is TGCAGTGCTAGCCCGGACAGGGAAGGCTACGAGCAGTACTTC. V usage is TRBV20-1 and J usage is TRBJ2-7, with 8 bases matching TRBD1. This CDR3 has 14 amino acids. Germline loops: CDR1 DFQATT, CDR2 SNEGSKA (reference sequence). With V trimmed by 3 bases and J by 3 bases, 7 bases remained unmatched.

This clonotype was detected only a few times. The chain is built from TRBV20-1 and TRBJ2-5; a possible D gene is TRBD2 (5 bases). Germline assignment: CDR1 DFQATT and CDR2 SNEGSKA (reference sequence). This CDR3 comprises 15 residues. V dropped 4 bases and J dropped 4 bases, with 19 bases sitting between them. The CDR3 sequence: CSATSGSQASETQYF. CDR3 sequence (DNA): TGCAGTGCTACATCGGGGTCGCAGGCGTCAGAGACCCAGTACTTC.